This passage covers 23 T cell receptor beta chains from one sample sequenced in a study of T cells in Graves' hyperthyroidism and ophthalmopathy. Amplification of TCR beta CDR3 regions used RNA as the template. HTBI primers were used for first-round RT-PCR of the TCR CDR3. One entry per CDR3 protein, called by TCRdb with MiXCR from the multiplex PCR reads. The sample yields 600,000 to 800,000 distinct CDR3 sequences, roughly a third seen once. Sample: blood. The source is a woman aged 40 to 50 with Graves' hyperthyroidism.

This clonotype occurred a few times. This may arise from a read error, as a much more abundant clone is one base away. Likely a read error: the CDR3 ends without its conserved phenylalanine or tryptophan. The CDR3 reads CSAPRLAGAQETQYI. In nucleotides, the CDR3 is TGCAGTGCTCCCCGACTAGCGGGAGCCCAAGAGACCCAGTACATC. The genes are TRBV20-1 and TRBJ2-5; 12 nucleotides line up with TRBD2. The germline CDR1 and CDR2 sequences are DFQATT and SNEGSKA (reference sequence). The CDR3 runs to 15 residues. The V gene end was trimmed by 5 bases and the J gene end by 1 base; junction bases not matched to a gene: 5.

The sample holds many counts of this clonotype. J is TRBJ1-5 and V is TRBV6-5; TRBD1 agrees at 7 bases. Trimming at V came to 5 bases and at J to 4 bases, leaving 11 bases not matched to a gene. This CDR3 region has 16 residues. Germline V gene lookup returns CDR1 MNHEY and CDR2 SVGAGI. This CDR3 reads CASSEPVAGGNQPQHF. Written as DNA, the CDR3 is TGTGCCAGCAGTGAACCCGTGGCAGGGGGTAATCAGCCCCAGCATTTT.

Comment on this clonotype: This sequence may be a read error, since a much larger clone differs from it by one base. V usage is TRBV19 and J usage is TRBJ1-5; D call uncertain. The germline V gene has CDR1 LNHDA and CDR2 SQIVND (reference sequence). The length of the CDR3 is 12 residues. CDR3 in amino acids: CAGSRQLQPQHF. For the CDR3, the DNA is TGTGCCGGTAGTAGGCAGTTACAGCCCCAGCATTTT.

On this clonotype: This clone may be a read error of a much larger clone one base away. This chain links TRBV4-1 with TRBJ1-2; no reliable D call. This CDR3 is 14 amino acids long. Trimming cost V 4 bases and J 2 bases, with 11 bases left between them. The germline gives CDR1 MGHRA, CDR2 YSYEKL. The CDR3 DNA follows: TGCGCCAGCAGCCGAGAGGGCGGAAACTATGGCTACACCTTC. This translates into CASSREGGNYGYTF.

The CDR3 here is CASSQALGRNTGELFF. Here the CDR3 DNA reads TGCGCCAGCAGCCAGGCTTTAGGACGGAACACCGGGGAGCTGTTTTTT. This sequence joins TRBV4-1 and TRBJ2-2; unclear D gene. Germline lookup yields CDR1 MGHRA and CDR2 YSYEKL. Trimming cost V 3 bases and J 1 base, with 12 bases left between them. The CDR3 covers 16 residues.

The table lists this clonotype with many counts. The gene calls are TRBV7-2 and TRBJ1-1, with D perhaps TRBD1 (5 bases). V dropped 1 base and J dropped 6 bases, with 6 bases sitting between them. The CDR3 totals 12 residues. The germline gives CDR1 SGHTA, CDR2 FQGNSA. The CDR3 loop is CASSLVQAEAFF. CDR3 DNA sequence: TGTGCCAGCAGCTTAGTACAGGCTGAAGCTTTCTTT.

Ten or more counts support this clonotype. The chain joins TRBV7-3 to TRBJ2-7; D uncertain. The CDR3 has 14 residues. V lost 2 bases and J 0 bases, leaving 8 bases between the germline ends. Looked up from germline, CDR1 is SGHTA and CDR2 is FQGTGA. The CDR3 DNA is TGTGCCAGCAGCTTAGCCGATGACTCCTACGAGCAGTACTTC. It is translated as CASSLADDSYEQYF.

This clonotype turned up a few times. The V and J genes are TRBV20-1 and TRBJ2-5, with D possibly matching TRBD2 (5 bases). Germline assignment: CDR1 DFQATT and CDR2 SNEGSKA (reference sequence). CDR3 size: 15 residues. V shed 1 base and J shed 1 base, with 13 bases lying between them. The CDR3 loop reads CSARVPTRAQETQYF. Written as DNA, the CDR3 is TGCAGTGCTAGAGTCCCCACTAGGGCCCAAGAGACCCAGTACTTC.

This clonotype was detected only a few times. J is TRBJ2-7 and V is TRBV6-6; D remains ambiguous. Trimming stripped 5 bases from V and 4 bases from J, with 9 bases between. CDR3 size: 12 residues. The germline V gene has CDR1 MNHNY and CDR2 SVGAGI (reference sequence). The CDR3 DNA is TGTGCCAGCAGTGACTTGGTTTACGAGCAGTACTTC. Protein: CASSDLVYEQYF.

There are many counts of this clonotype. The rearrangement uses TRBV20-1 and TRBJ2-5, with 8 bases that match TRBD2. Germline V gene data show CDR1 as DFQATT and CDR2 as SNEGSKA (reference sequence). V was pared by 0 bases and J by 5 bases, with 5 bases of the junction left unmatched. The CDR3 loop spans 14 amino acids. In nucleotides, the CDR3 is TGCAGTGCTAGAGAGCCAGCGGGGGTGGAGACCCAGTACTTC. Its protein is CSAREPAGVETQYF.

This rearrangement joins TRBV7-2 to TRBJ1-1; maybe TRBD1 (5 bases). Germline CDR1 and CDR2: SGHTA and FQGNSA. CDR3 length: 11 amino acids. The ends were cut back, 5 bases at V and 11 bases at J, with 12 bases in the middle. The CDR3 spells CASSGGFGAFF. The CDR3 DNA follows: TGTGCCAGCAGCGGGGGATTCGGGGCTTTCTTT.

This clonotype was found many times. The gene calls are TRBV7-2 and TRBJ2-5, with D uncertain. V dropped 3 bases and J dropped 4 bases, with 12 bases sitting between them. Germline V gene data show CDR1 as SGHTA and CDR2 as FQGNSA. The CDR3 is 14 amino acids. The CDR3 loop reads CASSFGPDGETQYF. CDR3 DNA: TGTGCCAGCAGCTTCGGACCGGACGGAGAGACCCAGTACTTC.

V usage is TRBV5-1 and J usage is TRBJ1-2, with TRBD1 as a possible D gene (5 bases). Per germline, CDR1 SGHRS and CDR2 YFSETQ. V was clipped by 4 bases and J by 4 bases, with 17 bases between them. CDR3 length: 15 amino acids. CDR3 nucleotides: TGCGCCAGCAGCCCAACCGAGGGGTCAGGCTATGGCTACACCTTC. Its protein is CASSPTEGSGYGYTF.

The chain uses TRBV7-2 and TRBJ1-3; tentatively, D is TRBD1 (6 bases). The germline V and J ends were trimmed by 6 bases and 0 bases, with 27 bases remaining between them. This CDR3 has 20 amino acids. Germline V lookup: CDR1 SGHTA, CDR2 FQGNSA. The CDR3 sequence is CASSGLAGGGRAFSGNTIYF. In DNA, the CDR3 is TGTGCCAGCAGTGGACTAGCGGGGGGGGGCAGGGCCTTCTCTGGAAACACCATATATTTT.

In its sample, this clonotype was seen many times. J is TRBJ1-2 and V is TRBV4-3; D possibly corresponds to TRBD1 (6 bases). This CDR3 is built from 13 residues. The germline V gene has CDR1 LGHNA and CDR2 YSLEER. Trimming stripped 2 bases from V and 5 bases from J, with 9 bases between. The chain's CDR3 is CASSQLGQYGYTF. The CDR3 nucleotides read TGCGCCAGCAGCCAACTTGGACAGTATGGCTACACCTTC.

Points on this clonotype: The conserved closing phenylalanine or tryptophan is absent in this CDR3, likely reflecting a read error. The CDR3 bases are TGTGCCATCAGTAAACTGGACACGAGCTCCTATAATTCACCCCTCCACTTA. This sequence encodes CAISKLDTSSYNSPLHL. The V call is TRBV10-3, the J call TRBJ1-6; D may be TRBD1 (5 bases). Trimming shortened V by 5 bases and J by 0 bases, and 14 bases separated the two germline ends. The CDR3 is made up of 17 amino acids. Germline loops: CDR1 ENHRY, CDR2 SYGVKD.

This clonotype was seen at least ten times. The chain links TRBV7-2 to TRBJ1-4; D is unresolved. The CDR3 is 14 residues long. Trimming removed 8 bases at V and 0 bases at J, with 10 bases between. Germline CDR1 reads SGHTA; CDR2 reads FQGNSA. The CDR3 protein is CASAWTATNEKLFF. The CDR3 DNA reads TGTGCCAGCGCGTGGACGGCAACTAATGAAAAACTGTTTTTT.

The chain joins TRBV7-2 to TRBJ2-5; D is possibly TRBD2 (6 bases). This CDR3 contains 13 residues. With 8 bases removed from V and 10 bases from J, the gap between germline ends came to 20 bases. Germline V gene data show CDR1 as SGHTA and CDR2 as FQGNSA. DNA for the CDR3: TGTGCCAGCTCAGGGCAGACCTGGGGGGACCAGTACTTC. The encoded protein is CASSGQTWGDQYF.

The chain joins TRBV4-1 to TRBJ2-7; 8 positions agree with TRBD1. V shed 0 bases and J 2 bases; nucleotides not matched to a gene: 6. CDR1 and CDR2 from the germline V gene are MGHRA and YSYEKL. The CDR3 extends over 16 amino acids. Written as DNA, the CDR3 is TGCGCCAGCAGCCAAGATGAGGCGACAGGGGCCTACGAGCAGTACTTC. It is translated as CASSQDEATGAYEQYF.

The V and J genes are TRBV6-2 or TRBV6-3 and TRBJ1-5; D ambiguous. Looked up from germline, CDR1 is MNHEY and CDR2 is SVGEGT. The germline V and J ends were trimmed by 7 bases and 0 bases, with 13 bases remaining between them. CDR3 size: 15 residues. The CDR3 protein is CASTPGGYSNQPQHF. In DNA form, the CDR3 reads TGTGCCAGCACCCCCGGTGGATATAGCAATCAGCCCCAGCATTTT.

There are many counts of this clonotype. The chain uses TRBV7-2 and TRBJ2-7, with TRBD2 identical over 8 bases. The junction had 6 bases not matched to a gene; V was cut back by 1 base and J by 4 bases. Germline lookup yields CDR1 SGHTA and CDR2 FQGNSA. This CDR3 is 15 amino acids long. Written as DNA, the CDR3 is TGTGCCAGCAGCTTAGGCGGCGGGAGGAGGTACGAGCAGTACTTC. Translation: CASSLGGGRRYEQYF.

The chain employs TRBV6-5 and TRBJ1-1; D gene unclear. Trimming cost V 2 bases and J 1 base, with 11 bases left between them. The CDR3 is 15 amino acids. Germline lookup yields CDR1 MNHEY and CDR2 SVGAGI. CDR3 bases: TGTGCCAGCAGTTACGGGGAGGTAGGGAACACTGAAGCTTTCTTT. Translated, it gives CASSYGEVGNTEAFF.

This clonotype was counted ten times or more. The rearrangement links TRBV29-1 to TRBJ1-2; D not resolved. Germline V CDR1 and CDR2: SQVTM, ANQGSEA. CDR3 length: 15 residues. The V gene lost 4 bases and the J gene lost 0 bases, with 15 bases spanning the gap. As DNA, the CDR3 is TGCAGCGTTGGGTTGTGGGCAGCAACTAACTATGGCTACACCTTC. Translating gives CSVGLWAATNYGYTF. The whole variable domain, filled in from reference TRBV29-1 and TRBJ1-2, reads SAVISQKPSRDICQRGTSLTIQCQVDSQVTMMFWYRQQPGQSLTLIATANQGSEATYESGFVIDKFPISRPNLTFSTLTVSNMSPEDSSIYLCSVGLWAATNYGYTFGSGTRLTVV.